This record covers a single TCR beta chain. The source of the sample is a study of blood T cell repertoires in COVID-19. Looking at the study overall: The United States, Italy and Spain provided the acute and convalescent COVID-19 samples. PBMCs, B-cell-depleted T cells, or T cells provided the cDNA or gDNA that made up the material.

Original methodology: Nucleated cell counts were estimated from reference gene primer amplification. The data were produced by immunoSEQ multiplex PCR, yet TCRdb's version contains in-frame clones alone and is incomplete. Clone size and V and J calls were adopted from that table, with D and trimming inferred from the DNA. The sample has around 250,000 clones; about 89% are singletons. V shed 6 bases and J shed 3 bases, with 9 bases lying between them. There are 12 residues in the CDR3. Germline assignment: CDR1 MDHEN and CDR2 SYDVKM. This chain uses TRBV28 with TRBJ2-7; weak D call: TRBD1 (5 bases). The sequence came from a woman aged 55-69 years who had recovered from COVID-19. The specimen sequenced was peripheral blood. The CDR3 region is CASSLDSYEQYF. Written as DNA, the CDR3 is TGTGCCAGCAGCCTTGACAGCTACGAGCAGTACTTC.